This T cell receptor beta chain was captured by sequencing in a study of shared clonotypes between healthy human individuals. Study-wide background: Three plates were used per donor for CD4 naive, three for CD4 memory, two for CD8 naive and one for CD8 memory.

The material for each subset, its genomic DNA, was split evenly across several immunoSEQ plates. Libraries were prepared by immunoSEQ multiplex PCR; TCRdb keeps only in-frame clonotypes and omits some of them. Of about 670,000 clones in the sample, roughly 78% were seen once. V trimming: 1 base; J trimming: 2 bases; junction bases outside the gene matches: 10. This CDR3 is 18 amino acids long. Germline CDR1 and CDR2: SGHTA and FQGNSA. Findings and limits, study-wide: Clonotype sharing levels among donors were expected to vary with sequencing depth. The study sampled only blood, and tissue repertoires likely differ.

Details on this clone: Its antigen is unidentified.

The TCR was taken from a woman younger than 45 in good health. Sequencing used memory CD4+ T cells sorted from blood. The subset was: CD45RA-negative fraction. The chain joins TRBV7-2 to TRBJ2-3, with 9 nucleotides matching TRBD2. The CDR3 bases are TGTGCCAGCAGCTTAGTTAGTAGCGGGGGCCCACTCACAGATACGCAGTATTTT. This translates into CASSLVSSGGPLTDTQYF.